The rows below give T cell receptor beta chains drawn from one sample of a study of cytotoxic CD8 clonotypes in ibrutinib-treated CLL. Sequencing used immunoSEQ multiplex PCR; TCRdb keeps in-frame clones, though not all of them. The table lists 200,000 or so clones, nearly 80% of them singletons. The material sequenced was PBMCs, taken after 12 months of ibrutinib treatment. Receptors originate from a human donor with chronic lymphocytic leukemia. Both conserved end residues are part of each CDR3. The D gene is left open where the match is weak. Size tells how often a clone was seen (once, few, many) or the class of an expanded clone, and some rows leave it out.

D gene: NA
J gene: TRBJ1-5
V gene: TRBV5-1
clone size: NA
CDR3 DNA: TGCGCCAGCAGCATAGACCCGAACGGAACGCCCCAGCATTTT
CDR3 protein: CASSIDPNGTPQHF

D gene: NA
J gene: TRBJ1-2
V gene: TRBV18
clone size: few
CDR3 DNA: TGTGCCAGCTCACCCGGGGCCGTGACGGGCAATGGCTACACCTTC
CDR3 protein: CASSPGAVTGNGYTF

D gene: TRBD1
J gene: TRBJ1-1
V gene: TRBV2
clone size: NA
CDR3 DNA: TGTGCCAGCGTACAGGGGGCTGAAGCTTTCTTT
CDR3 protein: CASVQGAEAFF

D gene: NA
J gene: TRBJ1-1
V gene: TRBV30
clone size: NA
CDR3 DNA: TGTGCCTGGAGTGTACTCGGGGAAGAAGCTTTCTTT
CDR3 protein: CAWSVLGEEAFF

D gene: TRBD2
J gene: TRBJ2-1
V gene: TRBV5-4
clone size: few
CDR3 DNA: TGTGCCAGCAGAAGGACTAGCGGGGGGTATGAGCAGTTCTTC
CDR3 protein: CASRRTSGGYEQFF

D gene: TRBD2
J gene: TRBJ2-1
V gene: TRBV19
clone size: once
CDR3 DNA: TGTGCCAGCCGGGGGCTAGCGGGTACTTACAATGAGCAGTTCTTC
CDR3 protein: CASRGLAGTYNEQFF

D gene: NA
J gene: TRBJ2-3
V gene: TRBV27
clone size: NA
CDR3 DNA: TGTGCCAGCAGATCAGTCACAGATACGCAGTATTTT
CDR3 protein: CASRSVTDTQYF

D gene: NA
J gene: TRBJ2-3
V gene: TRBV4-1
clone size: few
CDR3 DNA: TGCGCCAGCAGCGACCGGGACCCTACGCAGTATTTT
CDR3 protein: CASSDRDPTQYF

D gene: TRBD1
J gene: TRBJ2-7
V gene: TRBV2
clone size: once
CDR3 DNA: TGTGCCAGCAGTACAACAGGGGGAGGAATTCCTCTCTCCTACGAGCAGTACTTC
CDR3 protein: CASSTTGGGIPLSYEQYF

D gene: NA
J gene: TRBJ1-2
V gene: TRBV2
clone size: NA
CDR3 DNA: TGTGCCAGCAGTGATGGGTCCCCCTATGGCTACACCTTC
CDR3 protein: CASSDGSPYGYTF

D gene: NA
J gene: TRBJ1-2
V gene: TRBV7-9
clone size: NA
CDR3 DNA: TGTGCCAGCAGCTTAGAGGTTGGGTATGGCTACACCTTC
CDR3 protein: CASSLEVGYGYTF

D gene: NA
J gene: TRBJ2-1
V gene: TRBV27
clone size: NA
CDR3 DNA: TGTGCCAGCAGTTTAGCAGGGAACTACAATGAGCAGTTCTTC
CDR3 protein: CASSLAGNYNEQFF

D gene: NA
J gene: TRBJ1-1
V gene: TRBV28
clone size: NA
CDR3 DNA: TGTGCCAGCAGTGGTTCCCACACTGAAGCTTTCTTT
CDR3 protein: CASSGSHTEAFF

D gene: NA
J gene: TRBJ2-3
V gene: TRBV5-1
clone size: NA
CDR3 DNA: TGCGCCAGCAAGTCCACGAGAGGTACGCAGTATTTT
CDR3 protein: CASKSTRGTQYF

D gene: NA
J gene: TRBJ1-1
V gene: TRBV5-1
clone size: NA
CDR3 DNA: TGCGCCAGCAGCTTGGAGGGCAGTCTGGCTTTCTTT
CDR3 protein: CASSLEGSLAFF

D gene: TRBD1
J gene: TRBJ2-7
V gene: TRBV14
clone size: NA
CDR3 DNA: TGTGCCAGCAGCCGACAGGGGGAAAGCTACGAGCAGTACTTC
CDR3 protein: CASSRQGESYEQYF

D gene: NA
J gene: TRBJ1-5
V gene: TRBV28
clone size: NA
CDR3 DNA: TGTGCCAGCAGTTTAGTAGTCGGGGGCAAGACCCAGCATTTT
CDR3 protein: CASSLVVGGKTQHF

D gene: NA
J gene: TRBJ2-5
V gene: TRBV2
clone size: NA
CDR3 DNA: TGTGCCAGCAGTGCAGGGGCGGAGACCCAGTACTTC
CDR3 protein: CASSAGAETQYF

D gene: NA
J gene: TRBJ2-1
V gene: TRBV4-1
clone size: NA
CDR3 DNA: TGCGCCAGCAGCCTGGGCCTTTCTGGGTATGAGCAGTTCTTC
CDR3 protein: CASSLGLSGYEQFF

D gene: NA
J gene: TRBJ1-2
V gene: TRBV6-6
clone size: NA
CDR3 DNA: TGTGCCAGCAGTTACTCGGCATCGCATGGCTACACCTTC
CDR3 protein: CASSYSASHGYTF

D gene: NA
J gene: TRBJ2-3
V gene: TRBV29-1
clone size: NA
CDR3 DNA: TGCAGCGCATCCTTCACAGATACGCAGTATTTT
CDR3 protein: CSASFTDTQYF

D gene: TRBD1
J gene: TRBJ2-2
V gene: TRBV6-5
clone size: NA
CDR3 DNA: TGTGCCAGCAGTTACGGGACAGGGACCGGGGAGCTGTTTTTT
CDR3 protein: CASSYGTGTGELFF

D gene: NA
J gene: TRBJ1-6
V gene: TRBV7-9
clone size: NA
CDR3 DNA: TGTGCCAGCAGCTTAGGGACAGTTATCGATTCACCCCTCCACTTT
CDR3 protein: CASSLGTVIDSPLHF

D gene: NA
J gene: TRBJ1-2
V gene: TRBV6-6
clone size: NA
CDR3 DNA: TGTGCCAGCAGTTACTCGATGAGGGGGGCTAACTATGGCTACACCTTC
CDR3 protein: CASSYSMRGANYGYTF

D gene: NA
J gene: TRBJ1-4
V gene: TRBV2
clone size: NA
CDR3 DNA: TGTGCCAGCAGTGACACCACAAATGAAAAACTGTTTTTT
CDR3 protein: CASSDTTNEKLFF

D gene: TRBD1
J gene: TRBJ2-7
V gene: TRBV15
clone size: NA
CDR3 DNA: TGTGCCACCAGCAGAGCACCGGGACAGGGGGTCTACGAGCAGTACTTC
CDR3 protein: CATSRAPGQGVYEQYF

D gene: NA
J gene: TRBJ1-6
V gene: TRBV30
clone size: NA
CDR3 DNA: TGTGCCTGGAGTGTAGCTGGGCCAGGTTCACCCCTCCACTTT
CDR3 protein: CAWSVAGPGSPLHF

D gene: TRBD1
J gene: TRBJ1-4
V gene: TRBV19
clone size: NA
CDR3 DNA: TGTGCCAGTACCGTGACAGGGACTCCTGAAAAACTGTTTTTT
CDR3 protein: CASTVTGTPEKLFF

D gene: NA
J gene: TRBJ2-7
V gene: TRBV27
clone size: medium-sized
CDR3 DNA: TGTGCCAGCAGTTTATCGGGGGACGGCCTCTTGGAGCAGTACTTC
CDR3 protein: CASSLSGDGLLEQYF

D gene: NA
J gene: TRBJ2-7
V gene: TRBV6-5
clone size: NA
CDR3 DNA: TGTGCCAGCAGTTACTCTTTGTGGGACAATTCCTACGAGCAGTACTTC
CDR3 protein: CASSYSLWDNSYEQYF

D gene: TRBD1
J gene: TRBJ2-7
V gene: TRBV9
clone size: NA
CDR3 DNA: TGTGCCAGCAGCGTACAGGGGGCGGACGAGCAGTACTTC
CDR3 protein: CASSVQGADEQYF

D gene: NA
J gene: TRBJ2-7
V gene: TRBV5-1
clone size: NA
CDR3 DNA: TGCGCCAGCAGCGTGGACTCGAGCTCCTACGAGCAGTACTTC
CDR3 protein: CASSVDSSSYEQYF

D gene: NA
J gene: TRBJ2-1
V gene: TRBV7-9
clone size: NA
CDR3 DNA: TGTGCCAGCACTCCTGGTAGGATCAATGAGCAGTTCTTC
CDR3 protein: CASTPGRINEQFF

D gene: NA
J gene: TRBJ2-3
V gene: TRBV27
clone size: once
CDR3 DNA: TGTGCCAGCAGTACAGACAGGCACCACTACACAGATACGCAGTATTTT
CDR3 protein: CASSTDRHHYTDTQYF

D gene: NA
J gene: TRBJ1-2
V gene: TRBV5-5
clone size: NA
CDR3 DNA: TGTGCCAGCAGCCCCATGGGGACGGCTGCCGGGTATGGCTACACCTTC
CDR3 protein: CASSPMGTAAGYGYTF

D gene: NA
J gene: TRBJ1-2
V gene: TRBV5-1
clone size: NA
CDR3 DNA: TGCGCCAGCAGCATCGATTGGGTTGGCTATGGCTACACCTTC
CDR3 protein: CASSIDWVGYGYTF

D gene: TRBD1
J gene: TRBJ1-2
V gene: TRBV27
clone size: NA
CDR3 DNA: TGTGCCAGCAGTTTATTAGGAGGGGGCGAGAAGTATGGCTACACCTTC
CDR3 protein: CASSLLGGGEKYGYTF

D gene: NA
J gene: TRBJ2-6
V gene: TRBV4-1
clone size: NA
CDR3 DNA: TGCGCCAGCAGCCAATTTACCAGGCACAGCGGGGCCAACGTCCTGACTTTC
CDR3 protein: CASSQFTRHSGANVLTF

D gene: NA
J gene: TRBJ2-5
V gene: TRBV5-4
clone size: NA
CDR3 DNA: TGTGCCAGCACCCCCATTGGAACAGGGCAAGAGACCCAGTACTTC
CDR3 protein: CASTPIGTGQETQYF

D gene: TRBD2
J gene: TRBJ2-1
V gene: TRBV2
clone size: few
CDR3 DNA: TGTGCCAGCAGTGACACTAGCGGGAGCGGAGAGCAGTTCTTC
CDR3 protein: CASSDTSGSGEQFF

D gene: NA
J gene: TRBJ1-1
V gene: TRBV28
clone size: NA
CDR3 DNA: TGTGCCAGCAGTTTCTCCAGGGGAGGAGCCACTGAAGCTTTCTTT
CDR3 protein: CASSFSRGGATEAFF

D gene: NA
J gene: TRBJ2-2
V gene: TRBV14
clone size: NA
CDR3 DNA: TGTGCCAGCAGCCAAGTCTTCACCGGGGAGCTGTTTTTT
CDR3 protein: CASSQVFTGELFF

D gene: TRBD1
J gene: TRBJ1-4
V gene: TRBV6-5
clone size: NA
CDR3 DNA: TGTGCCAGCAGTCCGACAGGGGGATCTAATGAAAAACTGTTTTTT
CDR3 protein: CASSPTGGSNEKLFF

D gene: TRBD2
J gene: TRBJ2-1
V gene: TRBV25-1
clone size: NA
CDR3 DNA: TGTGCCAGCAGTGAGACTAGCTACGGGTTCTTC
CDR3 protein: CASSETSYGFF

D gene: NA
J gene: TRBJ1-2
V gene: TRBV9
clone size: NA
CDR3 DNA: TGTGCCAGCAGCGGAAGGACAGCCCTATGGGGCTACACCTTC
CDR3 protein: CASSGRTALWGYTF

D gene: NA
J gene: TRBJ1-3
V gene: TRBV28
clone size: NA
CDR3 DNA: TGTGCCAGCCGGGGCCCGGGCTCTGGAAACACCATATATTTT
CDR3 protein: CASRGPGSGNTIYF

D gene: NA
J gene: TRBJ1-5
V gene: TRBV7-6
clone size: NA
CDR3 DNA: TGTGCCAGCAGCTTATTCGGTCAGCCCCAGCATTTT
CDR3 protein: CASSLFGQPQHF

D gene: TRBD1
J gene: TRBJ2-2
V gene: TRBV2
clone size: few
CDR3 DNA: TGTGCCAGCAGTTGGGACAGATACACCGGGGAGCTGTTTTTT
CDR3 protein: CASSWDRYTGELFF

D gene: NA
J gene: TRBJ1-2
V gene: TRBV7-9
clone size: NA
CDR3 DNA: TGTGCCAGCAGCCCCCCCACATATGGCTACACCTTC
CDR3 protein: CASSPPTYGYTF

D gene: TRBD1
J gene: TRBJ1-5
V gene: TRBV18
clone size: NA
CDR3 DNA: TGTGCCAGCTCGGAGGGACAGGGTTCATGGAGCAATCAGCCCCAGCATTTT
CDR3 protein: CASSEGQGSWSNQPQHF

D gene: NA
J gene: TRBJ2-5
V gene: TRBV18
clone size: few
CDR3 DNA: TGTGCCAGCTCACCCTGGGGACAAGAGACCCAGTACTTC
CDR3 protein: CASSPWGQETQYF

D gene: NA
J gene: TRBJ2-7
V gene: TRBV7-9
clone size: once
CDR3 DNA: TGTGCCAGCAGCTTAGGCTTTGTGAGTGAGCAGTACTTC
CDR3 protein: CASSLGFVSEQYF

D gene: NA
J gene: TRBJ2-5
V gene: TRBV7-6
clone size: NA
CDR3 DNA: TGTGCCAGCAGCTTAAGTGACAGCTTCCAAGAGACCCAGTACTTC
CDR3 protein: CASSLSDSFQETQYF

D gene: NA
J gene: TRBJ1-2
V gene: TRBV6-5
clone size: once
CDR3 DNA: TGTGCCAGCAGTTACTCTCCCTTAAGGGTGGGCTATGGCTACACCTTC
CDR3 protein: CASSYSPLRVGYGYTF